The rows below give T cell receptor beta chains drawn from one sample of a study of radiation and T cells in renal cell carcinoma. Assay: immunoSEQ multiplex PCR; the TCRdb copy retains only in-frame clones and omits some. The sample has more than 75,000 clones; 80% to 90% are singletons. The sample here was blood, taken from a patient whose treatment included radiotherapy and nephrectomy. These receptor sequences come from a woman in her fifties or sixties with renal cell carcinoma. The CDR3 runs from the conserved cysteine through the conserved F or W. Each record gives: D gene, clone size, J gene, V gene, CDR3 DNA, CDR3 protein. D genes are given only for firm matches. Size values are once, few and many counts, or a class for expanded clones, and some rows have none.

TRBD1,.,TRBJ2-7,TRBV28,TGTGCCAGCAGGAAGACAGGGGGCTTCTACGAGCAGTACTTC,CASRKTGGFYEQYF
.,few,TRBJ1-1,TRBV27,TGTGCCAGCAGTCCTAGGGACACTGAAGCTTTCTTT,CASSPRDTEAFF
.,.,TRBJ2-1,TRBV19,TGTGCCAGTACCAAAAGGGTTCTCAGCTCCTACAATGAGCAGTTCTTC,CASTKRVLSSYNEQFF
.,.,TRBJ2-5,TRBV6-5,TGTGCCAGCCGGAAGGAGACCCAGTACTTC,CASRKETQYF
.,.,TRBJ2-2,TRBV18,TGTGCCAGCCGACATACGGCGGACACCGGGGAGCTGTTTTTT,CASRHTADTGELFF
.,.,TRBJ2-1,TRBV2,TGTGCCAGCATGGGCATCCCCAACAATGAGCAGTTCTTC,CASMGIPNNEQFF
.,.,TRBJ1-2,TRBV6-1,TGTGCCAGCAGTGACCGGTTCTCTAACTATGGCTACACCTTC,CASSDRFSNYGYTF
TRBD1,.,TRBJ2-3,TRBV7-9,TGTGCCAGCAGCTCCCGTGGGACAGGGGGATTAGATACGCAGTATTTT,CASSSRGTGGLDTQYF
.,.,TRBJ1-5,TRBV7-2,TGTGCCAGCAGCGCCGGGCCTAATCAGCCCCAGCATTTT,CASSAGPNQPQHF
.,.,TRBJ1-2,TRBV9,TGTGCCAGCAGCGAAGACGCTAACTATGGCTACACCTTC,CASSEDANYGYTF
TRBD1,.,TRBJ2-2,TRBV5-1,TGCGCCAGCAGGCTGGACAGGGTGGGCACCGGGGAGCTGTTTTTT,CASRLDRVGTGELFF
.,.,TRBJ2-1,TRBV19,TGTGCCAGTAGTATAGTTGCGGTACAGCTCGATGAGCAGTTCTTC,CASSIVAVQLDEQFF
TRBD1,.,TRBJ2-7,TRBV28,TGTGCCAGCAGTTCTCCAGGGGGCTACGAGCAGTACTTC,CASSSPGGYEQYF
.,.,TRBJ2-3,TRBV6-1,TGTGCCAGCAGCGATGACAGCACAGATACGCAGTATTTT,CASSDDSTDTQYF
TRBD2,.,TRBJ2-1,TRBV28,TGTGCCAGCAGTTTACTTGTGGCTAGCGGGAGGGGGAATGAGCAGTTCTTC,CASSLLVASGRGNEQFF
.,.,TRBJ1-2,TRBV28,TGTGCCAGCAGCTCCGGGACGGATTATGGCTACACCTTC,CASSSGTDYGYTF
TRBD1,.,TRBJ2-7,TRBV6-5,TGTGCCAGCAGCCGACAGGGGACCTCCTACGAGCAGTACTTC,CASSRQGTSYEQYF
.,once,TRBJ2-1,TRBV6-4,TGTGCCAGCAGTGGAAGGATGGGGACGGGACGCAACAATGAGCAGTTCTTC,CASSGRMGTGRNNEQFF
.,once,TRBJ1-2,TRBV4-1,TGCGCCAGCAGCCAAGAAGGCCCCGGCGGCTATGGCTACACCTTC,CASSQEGPGGYGYTF
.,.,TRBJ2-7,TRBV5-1,TGCGCCAGCAGCTCGTCCGGGGCCATAGGTGAGCAGTACTTC,CASSSSGAIGEQYF
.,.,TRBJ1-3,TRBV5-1,TGCGCCAGCAGCTTGGTGGTGGGCTCTGGAAACACCATATATTTT,CASSLVVGSGNTIYF
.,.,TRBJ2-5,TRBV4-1,TGCGCCAGCAGCCAAGCCCCCTCAAGGACTGGAGAGACCCAGTACTTC,CASSQAPSRTGETQYF
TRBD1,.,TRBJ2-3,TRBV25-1,TGTGCCAGCTCTGGACAGGCCACAGATACGCAGTATTTT,CASSGQATDTQYF
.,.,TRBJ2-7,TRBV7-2,TGTGCCAGCAGCTTCATAGGCTACGAGCAGTACTTC,CASSFIGYEQYF
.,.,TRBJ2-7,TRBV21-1,TGTGCCAGCAGCAAAGTTCGGCGGGAGAGTACCTACGAGCAGTACTTC,CASSKVRRESTYEQYF
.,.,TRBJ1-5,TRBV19,TGTGCCAGTAGTATTGGCGCAGGGGCGAACCAGCCCCAGCATTTT,CASSIGAGANQPQHF
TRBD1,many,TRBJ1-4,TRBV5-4,TGTGCCAGCAGCGTCTCGACCGGGACAGGGGTTAAAAAACTGTTTTTT,CASSVSTGTGVKKLFF
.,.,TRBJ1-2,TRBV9,TGTGCCAGCAGCGCCAGGGTCGACTATGGCTACACCTTC,CASSARVDYGYTF
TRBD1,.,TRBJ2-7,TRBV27,TGTGCCAGCAGTTCCGGGACAGACCCAGCTAGGCAGTACTTC,CASSSGTDPARQYF
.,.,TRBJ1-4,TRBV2,TGTGCCAGCAGTGAAGCGGGGGACGTCCGGGGAAAACTGTTTTTT,CASSEAGDVRGKLFF
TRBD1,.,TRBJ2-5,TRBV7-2,TGTGCCAGCAGCTTCCGGACAGGGGAAGAGACCCAGTACTTC,CASSFRTGEETQYF